This TCR beta chain was documented in a study of T cell repertoires in cytomegalovirus infection. In the case of this clonotype: Its antigen remains unknown.

Via MiXCR, TCRdb re-called the reads, giving one row per CDR3 protein. The table lists around 81,000 distinct CDR3 sequences, approximately 39% of them singletons. This CDR3 is built from 14 residues. V was shortened by 4 bases and J by 4 bases, with 11 bases between the two germline ends. Germline V gives CDR1 MNHEY, CDR2 SVGEGT. The sample was CD8+ T cells from cultured PBMCs, taken from culture after CMV antigen stimulation. The TCR sequence derives from a human donor in good health (CMV status not recorded). Some clones in this sample may be carry-over from other donors' samples. The rearrangement links TRBV6-2 or TRBV6-3 to TRBJ1-5; D gene uncertain. The CDR3 nucleotides are TGTGCCAGCAGTTTTGGACGGATTAATCAGCCCCAGCATTTT. This translates into CASSFGRINQPQHF.